The 30 T cell receptor beta chains given below trace back to one sample, sequenced in a study of blood T cell repertoires in COVID-19. TCRdb's copy holds only in-frame clones and misses some; the assay was immunoSEQ multiplex PCR. The sample holds about 98,000 clones, about 80% seen once. Input material: peripheral blood. Receptors originate from a man between 65 and 85 years old with active or convalescent COVID-19.

Only a few counts were recorded for this clone. The chain combines TRBV10-2 with TRBJ2-5; perhaps TRBD2 as D (7 bases). The V end was cut by 6 bases, the J end by 3 bases, with 17 bases between. This CDR3 spans 15 amino acids. The germline V gene encodes CDR1 WSHSY and CDR2 SAAADI. The CDR3 is CASSIFGGAEETQYF. In nucleotides, the CDR3 is TGCGCCAGCAGCATATTTGGGGGGGCCGAAGAGACCCAGTACTTC.

The V call is TRBV6-4, the J call TRBJ2-6; unclear D gene. V was pared by 6 bases and J by 4 bases, with 10 bases between. CDR1 MRHNA and CDR2 SNTAGT come from the germline V gene. This CDR3 comprises 14 residues. CDR3 in amino acids: CASRDNSGANVLTF. In nucleotides, the CDR3 is TGTGCCAGCAGAGACAACTCGGGGGCCAACGTCCTGACTTTC.

This sequence joins TRBV11-2 and TRBJ2-7; the match to TRBD1 covers 8 bases. The germline CDR1 and CDR2 sequences are SGHAT and FQNNGV. This CDR3 spans 14 amino acids. V lost 5 bases and J lost 1; bases outside the gene matches: 4. The CDR3 coding sequence is TGTGCCAGCAGCGCCGGGACAGGTTCCTACGAGCAGTACTTC. Amino acid sequence: CASSAGTGSYEQYF.

The V call is TRBV4-3, the J call TRBJ2-1; TRBD2 aligns across 9 bases. Germline V lookup: CDR1 LGHNA, CDR2 YSLEER. The V segment lost 0 bases and the J segment 6 bases; nucleotides outside the gene matches: 3. This CDR3 has 15 residues. The CDR3 protein is CASSQDETSGNEQFF. The CDR3 DNA reads TGCGCCAGCAGCCAAGATGAGACTAGCGGCAATGAGCAGTTCTTC.

This sequence joins TRBV5-1 and TRBJ1-1; possible D gene TRBD1, 6 bases. With 2 bases removed from V and 1 base from J, the gap between germline ends came to 21 bases. This CDR3 contains 18 residues. Germline CDR1 and CDR2: SGHRS and YFSETQ. The CDR3 loop is CASSLKPPAGAGNTEAFF. For the CDR3, the DNA is TGCGCCAGCAGCTTAAAGCCCCCGGCAGGGGCCGGGAACACTGAAGCTTTCTTT.

The V gene is TRBV2, the J gene TRBJ2-5, with TRBD2 as a possible D gene (7 bases). Germline assignment: CDR1 SNHLY and CDR2 FYNNEI. The CDR3 length is 15 residues. The V end was cut by 6 bases, the J end by 4 bases, with 18 bases between. The CDR3 sequence: CASSPLQGRVETQYF. CDR3 bases: TGTGCCAGCAGCCCGTTGCAGGGGAGGGTAGAGACCCAGTACTTC.

The rearrangement joins TRBV5-4 to TRBJ2-1; 9 bases are a match to TRBD2. V was clipped by 3 bases and J by 2 bases; unmatched bases: 3. Germline CDR1 reads SGHNT; CDR2 reads YYREEE (reference sequence). This CDR3 has 15 residues. The CDR3 bases are TGTGCCAGCAGCTCTAGCGGGGTAGCCTACAATGAGCAGTTCTTC. Translated: CASSSSGVAYNEQFF.

In DNA form, the CDR3 reads TGTGCCTGGAGATATCTCGGGGAAGAGCAGTACTTC. This translates into CAWRYLGEEQYF. The chain has TRBV30 and TRBJ2-7, with D possibly TRBD2 on 5 matching bases. V was clipped by 3 bases and J by 7 bases, with 13 bases between them. CDR3 size: 12 residues. The germline CDR1 and CDR2 sequences are GTSNPN and SVGIG (reference sequence).

V gene TRBV11-2 combines with J gene TRBJ2-5, with 16 bases identical to TRBD2. CDR3 length: 17 residues. Germline trimming cut 5 bases from V and 4 bases from J; bases unmatched to any gene: 7. Germline assignment: CDR1 SGHAT and CDR2 FQNNGV. CDR3 residues: CASSQGTSGGAGETQYF. In DNA, the CDR3 is TGTGCCAGCAGCCAGGGGACTAGCGGGGGGGCAGGAGAGACCCAGTACTTC.

V usage is TRBV3-1 (or the pseudogene TRBV3-2) and J usage is TRBJ2-7; 7 bases align to TRBD1. V shed 4 bases and J 0 bases; nucleotides not matched to a gene: 3. This CDR3 spans 14 amino acids. Germline V CDR1 and CDR2: LGHDT, YNNKEL (reference sequence). This CDR3 is CASSRGTDSYEQYF. The CDR3 DNA is TGTGCCAGCAGCCGAGGGACAGACTCCTACGAGCAGTACTTC.

The chain recombines TRBV29-1 with TRBJ1-5, with TRBD1 as a possible D gene (5 bases). CDR1 and CDR2 (germline): SQVTM, ANQGSEA. V was cut by 2 bases and J by 4 bases, with 15 bases left in between. CDR3 size: 15 residues. DNA for the CDR3: TGCAGCGTTGAAAAAGGGGCGGCCAGTAATCAGCCCCAGCATTTT. This sequence encodes CSVEKGAASNQPQHF.

This clone was counted a single time. V and J are TRBV19 and TRBJ2-3; perhaps TRBD2 as D (6 bases). V gave up 1 base and J gave up 4 bases, with 15 bases separating them. The CDR3 has 16 amino acids. Per germline, CDR1 LNHDA and CDR2 SQIVND (reference sequence). CDR3 amino acids: CASSIGAGSAPDTQYF. The CDR3 DNA reads as TGTGCCAGTAGTATAGGGGCGGGGTCTGCCCCAGATACGCAGTATTTT. Variable domain in full (rest from reference TRBV19 and TRBJ2-3): DGGITQSPKYLFRKEGQNVTLSCEQNLNHDAMYWYRQDPGQGLRLIYYSQIVNDFQKGDIAEGYSVSREKKESFPLTVTSAQKNPTAFYLCASSIGAGSAPDTQYFGPGTRLTVL.

V usage is TRBV12-3 or TRBV12-4 and J usage is TRBJ1-6; tentative D call: TRBD1 (5 bases). The CDR3 has 13 residues. Trimming pared 6 bases from V and 9 bases from J, leaving 12 bases between. This CDR3 is CASSDRQGSPLHF. CDR3 coding DNA: TGTGCCAGCAGCGACCGGCAGGGTTCACCCCTCCACTTT.

The gene calls are TRBV28 and TRBJ2-2; 7 bases match TRBD2. There are 16 residues in the CDR3. V lost 5 bases and J lost 0; bases outside the gene matches: 6. The germline V gene has CDR1 MDHEN and CDR2 SYDVKM. As DNA, the CDR3 is TGTGCCAGCAGTGGCCGACTAGCCCCGAACACCGGGGAGCTGTTTTTT. Translated, it gives CASSGRLAPNTGELFF.

The rearrangement links TRBV5-5 to TRBJ2-1; the match to TRBD1 covers 8 bases. Germline CDR1 is SGHKS and CDR2 is YYEKEE (reference sequence). V lost 4 bases to trimming and J lost 8 bases; unmatched junction nucleotides: 11. The length of the CDR3 is 15 residues. CDR3 sequence: CASSAAGTGNYEQFF. The CDR3 region has the DNA TGTGCCAGCAGCGCAGCCGGGACAGGTAATTATGAGCAGTTCTTC.

The J gene is TRBJ2-2, the V gene TRBV30; D is undetermined. CDR1 is GTSNPN and CDR2 is SVGIG in the germline V gene (reference sequence). V was pared by 2 bases and J by 6 bases, with 10 bases between. CDR3 size: 13 residues. CDR3: CAWSLRVAGELFF. The CDR3 coding sequence is TGTGCCTGGAGTCTCCGGGTGGCCGGGGAGCTGTTTTTT.

This chain uses TRBV10-1 with TRBJ2-3; 8 nucleotides line up with TRBD2. This CDR3 is 14 amino acids long. The germline CDR1 and CDR2 sequences are WNHNN and SYGVQD (reference sequence). With 10 bases clipped from V and 6 bases from J, the junction kept 12 bases outside the gene matches. DNA of the CDR3: TGCGCCAACTTGGGACTAGTAGGAGCGGATACGCAGTATTTT. Encoded protein: CANLGLVGADTQYF.

This chain joins TRBV11-3 and TRBJ2-7; D is ambiguous. Per the germline V gene, CDR1 is SGHNT and CDR2 is YENEEA. V was shortened by 3 bases and J by 7 bases, with 10 bases between the two germline ends. The CDR3 is made up of 12 amino acids. The CDR3 sequence is CASSFMGWEQYF. The CDR3 DNA reads TGTGCCAGCAGCTTTATGGGCTGGGAGCAGTACTTC.

The V and J genes are TRBV6-5 and TRBJ1-2; 8 positions agree with TRBD1. Germline trimming cut 6 bases from V and 5 bases from J; bases unmatched to any gene: 11. The germline V gene encodes CDR1 MNHEY and CDR2 SVGAGI. The CDR3 contains 15 residues. CDR3 nucleotide sequence: TGTGCCAGCAGCTCCCAGGGGGCAGGGGGGTATGGCTACACCTTC. Its translation: CASSSQGAGGYGYTF.

This clone was picked up a small number of times. V usage is TRBV3-1 (or the pseudogene TRBV3-2) and J usage is TRBJ2-4; TRBD1 aligns across 7 bases. Germline V CDR1 and CDR2: LGHDT, YNNKEL (reference sequence). The V and J ends lost 6 bases and 4 bases, in that order; junction bases with no gene match: 9. This CDR3 is 15 amino acids long. CDR3 coding DNA: TGTGCCAGCAGTCCAAGAGGGGGCACGAAAAACATTCAGTACTTC. Translating it yields CASSPRGGTKNIQYF.

This clone showed up just a few times. The chain combines TRBV5-1 with TRBJ1-5; no firm D call. Trimming left V 0 bases short and J 6 bases short, with 10 bases between. Germline assignment: CDR1 SGHRS and CDR2 YFSETQ. CDR3 length: 14 amino acids. The CDR3 DNA sequence: TGCGCCAGCAGCTTGGATGGAGGAAGTCAGCCCCAGCATTTT. Its protein is CASSLDGGSQPQHF.

This clone appeared a single time. The chain has TRBV20-1 and TRBJ2-1, with a possible D match to TRBD2 (5 bases). Trimming took 3 bases from V and 0 from J, leaving 15 bases between them. The CDR3 is 16 residues long. Per the germline V gene, CDR1 is DFQATT and CDR2 is SNEGSKA (reference sequence). For the CDR3, the DNA is TGCAGTGCTAGTATTACCGGGGTCAGCTCCTACAATGAGCAGTTCTTC. Amino acids: CSASITGVSSYNEQFF.

This clone was picked up a small number of times. V gene TRBV21-1 combines with J gene TRBJ1-2; the table names TRBD1, a call not compared with the DNA. TRBV21-1 is recorded as a pseudogene. The CDR3 is 9 amino acids. DNA for the CDR3: TGTGCCAGCAGCAAGCCCAGCACCTTC. Residues: CASSKPSTF.

The chain uses TRBV11-2 and TRBJ2-1; 10 nucleotides align to TRBD1. CDR3 length: 16 residues. V shed 5 bases, J shed 5 bases, and the junction held 9 bases outside the gene matches. Germline V gives CDR1 SGHAT, CDR2 FQNNGV. Here the CDR3 reads CASSDRTGGVNNEQFF. CDR3 nucleotides: TGTGCCAGCAGCGACAGGACAGGGGGGGTTAACAATGAGCAGTTCTTC. Variable domain in full (rest from reference TRBV11-2 and TRBJ2-1): EAGVAQSPRYKIIEKRQSVAFWCNPISGHATLYWYQQILGQGPKLLIQFQNNGVVDDSQLPKDRFSAERLKGVDSTLKIQPAKLEDSAVYLCASSDRTGGVNNEQFFGPGTRLTVL.

A single count supports this clone. J is TRBJ2-7 and V is TRBV4-3, with D possibly matching TRBD1 (5 bases). Germline loops: CDR1 LGHNA, CDR2 YSLEER. This CDR3 has 15 amino acids. With 1 base removed from V and 2 bases from J, the gap between germline ends came to 12 bases. The CDR3 DNA is TGCGCCAGCAGCCAAGTGTTGCACAGGACCTACGAGCAGTACTTC. This translates into CASSQVLHRTYEQYF.

The V gene is TRBV30, the J gene TRBJ1-1; D call uncertain. The V gene's germline CDR1 is GTSNPN and CDR2 SVGIG (reference sequence). The CDR3 spans 10 residues. V gave up 5 bases and J gave up 5 bases, with 6 bases separating them. The CDR3 here is CAWGRTEAFF. CDR3 DNA: TGTGCCTGGGGTCGTACTGAAGCTTTCTTT.

This clone showed up just a few times. V is TRBV6-1 and J is TRBJ1-2; weak D call: TRBD1 (5 bases). V lost 0 bases and J 4 bases, leaving 9 bases between the germline ends. CDR3 length: 14 amino acids. CDR1 MNHNS and CDR2 SASEGT come from the germline V gene. CDR3 DNA: TGTGCCAGCAGTGAAGCCAGGGTAGGCTATGGCTACACCTTC. Amino acid sequence: CASSEARVGYGYTF.

The chain recombines TRBV4-1 with TRBJ1-1; maybe TRBD1 (6 bases). The CDR3 has 15 amino acids. V was clipped by 0 bases and J by 11 bases, with 19 bases between them. Per germline, CDR1 MGHRA and CDR2 YSYEKL. The CDR3 loop is CASSQESAGARGAFF. In nucleotides, the CDR3 is TGCGCCAGCAGCCAAGAGAGTGCGGGGGCCCGGGGCGCTTTCTTT.

The CDR3 coding sequence is TGTGCCAGCAGCGTAGTAGACTCTGGGGCCAACGTCCTGACTTTC. Translated: CASSVVDSGANVLTF. This chain uses TRBV9 with TRBJ2-6; D gene unclear. The V and J ends lost 0 bases and 0 bases respectively, with 4 bases between them. This CDR3 has 15 residues. Germline values: CDR1 SGDLS, CDR2 YYNGEE.

CDR3 nucleotide sequence: TGTGCCAGCAGCTCCGCCGGGGAGCAGTACTTC. Amino acids: CASSSAGEQYF. This sequence joins TRBV7-6 and TRBJ2-7; unclear D gene. V gave up 4 bases and J gave up 7 bases, with 8 bases separating them. Germline CDR1 is SGHVS and CDR2 is FNYEAQ. The CDR3 runs to 11 residues.